The 24 T cell receptor beta chains presented below share a single source sample, sequenced in a study of T-cell memory formation after mild COVID-19. TCRdb re-called the 5' RACE reads with MiXCR, one entry per CDR3 protein. This sample has around 7,100 distinct CDR3 sequences, with 58% found just once. The sequenced material came from PBMCs or a T cell subset sorted from them (not recorded which). Receptor source: an adult who had mild COVID-19 (a few samples of this study predate the infection). Cell type and time point are not known.

This clonotype is termed medium-sized. V and J are TRBV5-1 and TRBJ1-5, with D perhaps TRBD1 (5 bases). In germline, CDR1 is SGHRS, CDR2 YFSETQ. This CDR3 comprises 13 residues. Trimming removed 3 bases from V and 1 base from J, with 5 bases in between. CDR3 sequence: CASSWDSNQPQHF. DNA for the CDR3: TGCGCCAGCAGCTGGGACAGCAATCAGCCCCAGCATTTT.

This clonotype is judged medium-sized (0.01 to 0.1%). This sequence joins TRBV7-9 and TRBJ2-1, with D possibly called TRBD1 or TRBD2 (5 bases each). There are 12 residues in the CDR3. The V end was cut by 3 bases, the J end by 13 bases, with 13 bases between. The germline V gene has CDR1 SEHNR and CDR2 FQNEAQ (reference sequence). This chain's CDR3 is CASSLGDLSQFF. The CDR3 DNA follows: TGTGCCAGCAGCTTGGGGGACCTTTCCCAGTTCTTC. Full variable domain (missing parts from reference TRBV7-9 and TRBJ2-1): DTGVSQNPRHKITKRGQNVTFRCDPISEHNRLYWYRQTLGQGPEFLTYFQNEAQLEKSRLLSDRFSAERPKGSFSTLEIQRTEQGDSAMYLCASSLGDLSQFFGPGTRLTVL.

This sequence joins TRBV12-3 or TRBV12-4 and TRBJ2-7; D possibly corresponds to TRBD2 (6 bases). This CDR3 has 15 residues. V was clipped by 4 bases and J by 3 bases, with 16 bases between them. CDR3 sequence reads: CASSYSTGRFYEQYF. Written as DNA, the CDR3 is TGTGCCAGCAGTTACTCGACTGGGAGGTTCTACGAGCAGTACTTC.

This clonotype was detected ten times or more. The chain is built from TRBV19 and TRBJ1-1; no reliable D call. The length of the CDR3 is 14 residues. The V gene lost 3 bases and the J gene lost 3 bases, with 11 bases spanning the gap. Germline CDR1 reads LNHDA; CDR2 reads SQIVND (reference sequence). The CDR3 here is CASSMGNRYTEAFF. CDR3 DNA: TGTGCCAGTAGTATGGGCAACCGATACACTGAAGCTTTCTTT. Full variable domain (remainder filled in from reference TRBV19 and TRBJ1-1): DGGITQSPKYLFRKEGQNVTLSCEQNLNHDAMYWYRQDPGQGLRLIYYSQIVNDFQKGDIAEGYSVSREKKESFPLTVTSAQKNPTAFYLCASSMGNRYTEAFFGQGTRLTVV.

Judged by abundance, this clonotype is medium-sized. V gene TRBV6-5 combines with J gene TRBJ1-5, with a tentative D call TRBD1 (5 bases). This CDR3 comprises 15 residues. V lost 6 bases to trimming and J lost 0 bases, with 12 bases between them. Germline CDR1 is MNHEY and CDR2 is SVGAGI. Here the CDR3 reads CASSPLGGSNQPQHF. CDR3 bases: TGTGCCAGCAGCCCCCTGGGGGGTAGCAATCAGCCCCAGCATTTT.

This sequence joins TRBV7-9 and TRBJ2-5; the D gene is possibly TRBD2 (5 bases). Germline V lookup: CDR1 SEHNR, CDR2 FQNEAQ (reference sequence). V gave up 4 bases and J gave up 4 bases, with 16 bases separating them. This CDR3 spans 15 amino acids. CDR3 nucleotide sequence: TGTGCCAGCAGCTCAGACCCGAGGGAGCGAGAGACCCAGTACTTC. Translation gives CASSSDPRERETQYF.

The V call is TRBV5-1, the J call TRBJ1-2; D gene unclear. From germline, CDR1 is SGHRS and CDR2 YFSETQ. Trimming removed 6 bases from V and 0 bases from J, with 12 bases in between. The CDR3 consists of 14 residues. The CDR3 bases are TGCGCCAGCACCCCGGAATTCGCTAACTATGGCTACACCTTC. Protein product: CASTPEFANYGYTF.

The chain links TRBV5-1 to TRBJ1-1, with D tentatively TRBD1 (5 bases). The CDR3 spans 14 residues. The V end lost 1 base, the J end lost 6 bases, and 13 bases lay between the germline ends. Germline lookup yields CDR1 SGHRS and CDR2 YFSETQ. CDR3 coding DNA: TGCGCCAGCAGCTTGTATGGAGGGGTCGCTGAAGCTTTCTTT. Protein sequence: CASSLYGGVAEAFF. The full variable domain, with the rest looked up from reference TRBV5-1 and TRBJ1-1, is KAGVTQTPRYLIKTRGQQVTLSCSPISGHRSVSWYQQTPGQGLQFLFEYFSETQRNKGNFPGRFSGRQFSNSRSEMNVSTLELGDSALYLCASSLYGGVAEAFFGQGTRLTVV.

The chain has TRBV7-2 and TRBJ2-3; D is unclear. This CDR3 contains 16 residues. Germline V gene lookup returns CDR1 SGHTA and CDR2 FQGNSA. V lost 8 bases, J lost 11 bases, and 29 bases lay in between. The CDR3 loop reads CASGVRNPAQGKKQYF. In DNA form, the CDR3 reads TGTGCCAGCGGTGTTCGTAACCCCGCGCAAGGGAAGAAGCAGTATTTT.

This clonotype is medium-sized. This chain connects TRBV18 to TRBJ1-2; a possible D gene is TRBD1 (6 bases). Germline CDR1 and CDR2: KGHSH and LQKENI. Trimming took 2 bases from V and 0 from J, leaving 13 bases between them. The CDR3 has 16 amino acids. In DNA, the CDR3 is TGTGCCAGCTCACCAAGGTCAGGGGAGCCTAACTATGGCTACACCTTC. This codes for CASSPRSGEPNYGYTF.

The CDR3 DNA sequence: TGCGCCAGCAGCCCGGGACTAGCGGGAGGACAGGAGACCCAGTACTTC. The encoded protein is CASSPGLAGGQETQYF. The chain uses TRBV5-1 and TRBJ2-7, with 15 bases identical to TRBD2. The better agreement between TRBJ2-5 and the DNA end casts doubt on the J call. The CDR3 is 16 amino acids. Germline CDR1 and CDR2: SGHRS and YFSETQ.

This clonotype is medium-sized (0.01 to 0.1%) in the sample. The chain recombines TRBV6-2 or TRBV6-3 with TRBJ2-6, with D possibly being TRBD1 (5 bases). The V and J ends lost 6 bases and 1 base respectively, with 13 bases between them. Germline V lookup: CDR1 MNHEY, CDR2 SVGEGT. CDR3 size: 16 residues. CDR3 amino acids: CASRPIRVSGANVLTF. The CDR3 nucleotides are TGTGCCAGCAGGCCTATCAGGGTGTCTGGGGCCAACGTCCTGACTTTC.

The CDR3 reads CASSKIQQAAGPQHF. The CDR3, as DNA: TGTGCCAGCAGCAAGATTCAGCAGGCAGCCGGACCCCAGCATTTT. The chain joins TRBV7-2 to TRBJ1-5; no reliable D call. From germline, CDR1 is SGHTA and CDR2 FQGNSA. With 5 bases removed from V and 10 bases from J, the gap between germline ends came to 21 bases. This CDR3 region has 15 residues.

This chain joins TRBV15 and TRBJ2-1, with TRBD1 identical over 10 bases. Per germline, CDR1 LNHNV and CDR2 YYDKDF (reference sequence). The ends lost 1 base at V and 6 bases at J; junction bases unmatched: 3. This CDR3 contains 15 residues. CDR3 sequence reads: CATSRGDRGGNEQFF. The CDR3, as DNA: TGTGCCACCAGCAGAGGGGACAGGGGAGGCAATGAGCAGTTCTTC.

As DNA, the CDR3 is TGTGCCAGCAGCTTAGGCGGGAGGGCCTACAATGAGCAGTTCTTC. Translated: CASSLGGRAYNEQFF. The chain joins TRBV7-9 to TRBJ2-1; TRBD2 matches at 9 bases. The CDR3 has 15 amino acids. Germline values: CDR1 SEHNR, CDR2 FQNEAQ (reference sequence). With 1 base clipped from V and 2 bases from J, the junction kept 0 bases outside the gene matches.

The V and J genes are TRBV27 and TRBJ2-3; D gene ambiguous. Germline V gives CDR1 MNHEY, CDR2 SMNVEV (reference sequence). CDR3 length: 13 residues. Trimming stripped 4 bases from V and 2 bases from J, with 7 bases between. CDR3 bases: TGTGCCAGCAGTTCCCGTCCCACAGATACGCAGTATTTT. It yields the protein CASSSRPTDTQYF.

By frequency in the sample, this clonotype is medium-sized. V gene TRBV5-4 combines with J gene TRBJ2-3, with 9 nucleotides matching TRBD2. There are 16 residues in the CDR3. Looked up from germline, CDR1 is SGHNT and CDR2 is YYREEE (reference sequence). J lost 0 bases, V lost 5 bases, and 7 bases had no gene match. CDR3 sequence: CASRRLADYSTDTQYF. CDR3 in DNA: TGTGCCAGCAGGAGACTAGCGGACTATAGCACAGATACGCAGTATTTT.

This clonotype ranks as medium-sized. CDR3 sequence: CASSPGTSGGAVETQYF. CDR3 DNA: TGTGCCAGCAGCCCCGGGACTAGCGGGGGGGCTGTGGAGACCCAGTACTTC. The chain uses TRBV4-2 and TRBJ2-5; 16 bases map to TRBD2. This CDR3 is built from 17 residues. V dropped 4 bases and J dropped 5; count of bases not matched to a gene: 7. Germline V gene data show CDR1 as LGHNA and CDR2 as YNFKEQ.

This clonotype counts as medium-sized. One end of the junction is discordant with germline, which a read error may explain. The chain joins TRBV7-7 to TRBJ2-2, with a tentative D call TRBD2 (6 bases). Germline CDR1 reads SSHAT; CDR2 reads FNYEAQ (reference sequence). This CDR3 has 16 amino acids. The CDR3 spells CASSLEVGGPTGELFF. As DNA, the CDR3 is TGTGCTAGCAGCTTGGAGGTGGGGGGTCCCACCGGGGAGCTGTTTTTT.

This clonotype was seen a few times. The CDR3 loop reads CASSPGGVGGGYNEQFF. The DNA for the CDR3 is TGTGCCAGCAGCCCCGGAGGAGTCGGCGGGGGGTACAATGAGCAGTTCTTC. V gene TRBV9 combines with J gene TRBJ2-1, with TRBD2 matching over 8 bases. CDR1 is SGDLS, CDR2 YYNGEE, per germline. This CDR3 is 17 amino acids long. Trimming took 4 bases from V and 4 from J; bases not matched to a gene: 13.

The chain is built from TRBV4-3 and TRBJ2-5, with TRBD2 matching 7 bases. The CDR3 extends over 16 amino acids. Germline V gene sequence: CDR1 LGHNA, CDR2 YSLEER. The J segment lost 2 bases and the V segment lost 0 bases, leaving 6 bases of the junction unmatched. CDR3 sequence (DNA): TGCGCCAGCAGCCAAGATGTGGGGAGGGGACAAGAGACCCAGTACTTC. Translating it yields CASSQDVGRGQETQYF.

The chain uses TRBV5-1 and TRBJ2-2, with D possibly TRBD2 on 5 matching bases. In germline, CDR1 is SGHRS, CDR2 YFSETQ. The V end was cut by 4 bases, the J end by 6 bases, with 16 bases between. The CDR3 runs 15 residues. The CDR3 DNA sequence: TGCGCCAGCAGCCAACTTGCGGGTGTTGCCGGGGAGCTGTTTTTT. Translating gives CASSQLAGVAGELFF.

The J gene is TRBJ2-5, the V gene TRBV20-1; 13 bases line up with TRBD2. Per the germline V gene, CDR1 is DFQATT and CDR2 is SNEGSKA (reference sequence). The J segment lost 7 bases and the V segment lost 5 bases, leaving 10 bases of the junction unmatched. The CDR3 loop spans 15 amino acids. This CDR3 is CSAGSGLAGVGTQYF. The DNA for the CDR3 is TGCAGTGCTGGATCCGGACTAGCGGGGGTCGGGACCCAGTACTTC.

V is TRBV7-7 and J is TRBJ2-7, with 8 bases aligning to TRBD1. The germline V gene has CDR1 SSHAT and CDR2 FNYEAQ (reference sequence). The trim removed 3 bases at V and 2 bases at J, leaving 6 bases unmatched. The CDR3 consists of 15 residues. The CDR3 nucleotides read TGTGCCAGCAGCTTCGGACAGGGAGATACCTACGAGCAGTACTTC. Translated, it gives CASSFGQGDTYEQYF. The variable domain in full, completed from reference TRBV7-7 and TRBJ2-7, reads GAGVSQSPRYKVTKRGQDVTLRCDPISSHATLYWYQQALGQGPEFLTYFNYEAQPDKSGLPSDRFSAERPEGSISTLTIQRTEQRDSAMYRCASSFGQGDTYEQYFGPGTRLTVT.